Sequencing of this TCR beta chain was carried out in a study of OX40 agonist ivuxolimab in advanced cancers. Study overall: Ivuxolimab, which patients received intravenously every 2 weeks, was dosed at 0.01 to 10 mg/kg. General observations from the study: Expanded peripheral T-cell antigen specificity went undetermined. Low normalized clonal expansion also occurred in some nonresponding patients.

This clone was seen just once. Antigen specificity is unknown. CDR1 SGDLS and CDR2 YYNGEE come from the germline V gene. V was clipped by 0 bases and J by 4 bases; unmatched bases: 8. This CDR3 contains 16 residues. Data came from immunoSEQ multiplex PCR; TCRdb stores just in-frame clones and leaves some out. This table has 80,000 to 100,000 clones, more than 75% appearing once. This sample comprised CD4+ or CD8+ T cells sorted from blood, obtained in a trial of the OX40 agonist ivuxolimab. The receptor comes from an adult with an advanced solid tumor such as melanoma, head and neck, liver or kidney cancer. J is TRBJ2-5 and V is TRBV9, with 8 bases lining up with TRBD1. CDR3 protein: CASSVDGQGFGETQYF. The CDR3 DNA sequence: TGTGCCAGCAGCGTAGATGGACAGGGTTTTGGAGAGACCCAGTACTTC.